This T cell receptor (beta chain) was sequenced during a study of T cells in localized non-small cell lung cancer. Libraries were prepared by immunoSEQ multiplex PCR; TCRdb keeps only in-frame clonotypes and omits some of them. The data show about 24,000 clones, with 70% to 90% seen just once and 5.8% held by the top ten. Study results and limitations: Median detection of top 100 tumor clones in adjacent lung was approximately 50 clones. Heterogeneity cannot be ruled out, as sequencing used one tumor region only.

In regard to this clone: Antigen unknown.

The source was peripheral blood, collected before any cancer treatment. The TCR comes from a male donor older than 55 with stage II squamous cell lung carcinoma.

Here the CDR3 reads CASSQEGSYTDTQYF. Here the CDR3 DNA reads TGTGCCAGCAGCCAAGAGGGGTCCTACACAGATACGCAGTATTTT. The rearrangement links TRBV4-2 to TRBJ2-3; D uncertain. The CDR3 extends over 15 amino acids. Trimming shortened V by 0 bases and J by 2 bases, and 9 bases separated the two germline ends. Germline assignment: CDR1 LGHNA and CDR2 YNFKEQ.